This T cell receptor (beta chain) was found in a study of T cell responses to AZD1222 COVID-19 vaccine. Study-wide results and limits: Unmutated variant regions reportedly attract nearly half of all spike-specific TCRs. Most donors were white British and more were female, and clonal diversity was possibly underestimated. Repertoires in all cases were sampled only once the peak T cell response had passed. Once two AZD1222 doses were given, Spike-specific TCR breadth and depth went up.

This clone was recorded only once. Its antigen is unknown. Repertoires were generated with immunoSEQ multiplex PCR, while TCRdb's copy carries only in-frame clones and drops some. The sample lists around 140,000 clones, approximately 92% occurring once. The V end lost 5 bases, the J end lost 2 bases, and 16 bases lay between the germline ends. The CDR3 covers 15 residues. Germline V gene sequence: CDR1 SGHDN, CDR2 FVKESK. The TCR comes from an adult in good health. This specimen consisted of peripheral blood, obtained on day 0 of AZD1222 vaccination. The chain links TRBV14 to TRBJ2-7; D remains unclear. This CDR3 reads CASSLGYWGTYEQYF. The CDR3 bases are TGTGCCAGCAGCTTGGGGTATTGGGGAACCTACGAGCAGTACTTC.